The sequence of this T cell receptor (beta chain) was determined in a study of blood T cell repertoires in COVID-19. For this clone: This may come from a read error, since a much larger clone is one base off.

TCRdb's table, derived via immunoSEQ multiplex PCR, lists solely in-frame clones and lacks some. The table includes more than 300,000 clones, 85% to 90% detected once. The germline V gene has CDR1 MNHEY and CDR2 SVGAGI. The CDR3 is 14 amino acids. V shed 2 bases and J shed 2 bases, with 8 bases lying between them. This TCR came from a woman between 18 and 30 years old who had recovered from COVID-19. What was sequenced was PBMCs or T cells enriched from blood (not recorded which). The gene calls are TRBV6-5 and TRBJ2-3, with D maybe TRBD1 (6 bases). The CDR3 loop is CASSYRDNTDTQYF. The CDR3 nucleotides read TGTGCCAGCAGTTACCGGGACAACACAGATACGCAGTATTTT.